One and the same sample provided the 4 T cell receptor beta chains below, sequenced in a study of blood T cell repertoires in COVID-19 (dated by TCRdb to the early 2020s). Library creation used the immunoSEQ multiplex PCR assay. The immuneACCESS repertoire file appears here via TCRdb, limited to in-frame rearrangements. These files lack a portion of the clones; in checked studies, under half of the deficit traces to unresolved V genes, and the cause of the others is not known. This sample is represented by some 150,000 clones; 84% of them were singletons. About 14% of the sample goes to the ten largest clones. The sequenced material came from peripheral blood. The receptor source for this set is a woman between 65 and 79 years old with COVID-19, enrolled during active disease.

V and J are TRBV28 and TRBJ2-2; TRBD1 matches at 8 bases. V lost 6 bases to trimming and J lost 7 bases; unmatched junction nucleotides: 10. Germline lookup yields CDR1 MDHEN and CDR2 SYDVKM. This CDR3 is built from 15 residues. The CDR3 sequence is CASSLDRGWSGELFF. The CDR3 DNA reads TGTGCCAGCAGCCTCGACAGGGGTTGGAGCGGGGAGCTGTTTTTT.

J is TRBJ1-1 and V is TRBV5-1; 8 bases are a match to TRBD1. V was clipped by 3 bases and J by 6 bases; unmatched bases: 7. The CDR3 spans 14 residues. Germline CDR1 is SGHRS and CDR2 is YFSETQ. CDR3 DNA: TGCGCCAGCAGCTCGGACAGGGTCTGGTCTGAAGCTTTCTTT. As protein: CASSSDRVWSEAFF.

The chain's CDR3 is CASSLTGGAGYNEQFF. CDR3 nucleotide sequence: TGTGCCAGCAGTTTGACAGGGGGCGCAGGATACAATGAGCAGTTCTTC. This sequence joins TRBV27 and TRBJ2-1; 10 nucleotides agree with TRBD1. The trim removed 3 bases at V and 4 bases at J, leaving 6 bases unmatched. Germline CDR1 is MNHEY and CDR2 is SMNVEV (reference sequence). The CDR3 is made up of 16 amino acids.

This clone was detected only a few times. The sample contains more than one DNA sequence encoding this CDR3. V is TRBV6-2 or TRBV6-3 and J is TRBJ1-3; no firm D call. Trimming removed 3 bases at V and 0 bases at J, with 6 bases between. Germline V gene lookup returns CDR1 MNHEY and CDR2 SVGEGT. The CDR3 is 14 amino acids. CDR3 region: CASSYGSSGNTIYF. Written as DNA, the CDR3 is TGTGCCAGCAGTTATGGGAGCTCTGGAAACACCATATATTTT.